What follows are 23 T cell receptor beta chains derived from one specimen sequenced in a study of blood T cell repertoires in COVID-19. The assay was immunoSEQ multiplex PCR, and TCRdb's table has in-frame clones only and misses some. Of a few hundred thousand clones in the sample, approximately 88% are singletons; the top ten hold over 6%. The sequenced sample consisted of peripheral blood. The receptors were sampled from a young woman who had recovered from COVID-19.

The rearrangement uses TRBV7-2 and TRBJ1-5; 8 positions agree with TRBD1. The germline CDR1 and CDR2 sequences are SGHTA and FQGNSA. The CDR3 extends over 13 amino acids. Trimming removed 4 bases from V and 4 bases from J; junction bases left unmatched: 0. This chain's CDR3 is CASSWDRNQPQHF. The CDR3 DNA reads as TGTGCCAGCAGCTGGGACAGGAATCAGCCCCAGCATTTT.

The V and J genes are TRBV3-1 (or the pseudogene TRBV3-2) and TRBJ1-1, with 9 bases lining up with TRBD1. The trim removed 2 bases at V and 0 bases at J, leaving 1 base unmatched. The CDR3 length is 15 residues. From germline, CDR1 is LGHDT and CDR2 YNNKEL (reference sequence). This chain's CDR3 is CASSQTGGMNTEAFF. CDR3 sequence (DNA): TGTGCCAGCAGCCAAACAGGGGGCATGAACACTGAAGCTTTCTTT.

This clone was detected only once. The chain employs TRBV7-9 and TRBJ2-3; D perhaps matches TRBD2 (5 bases). This CDR3 has 13 residues. The V end was cut by 5 bases, the J end by 4 bases, with 10 bases between. The germline CDR1 and CDR2 sequences are SEHNR and FQNEAQ (reference sequence). CDR3 residues: CASSLLDADTQYF. CDR3 DNA: TGTGCCAGCAGCCTACTAGATGCAGATACGCAGTATTTT. Looking up the rest from reference TRBV7-9 and TRBJ2-3 gives the full variable domain: DTGVSQNPRHKITKRGQNVTFRCDPISEHNRLYWYRQTLGQGPEFLTYFQNEAQLEKSRLLSDRFSAERPKGSFSTLEIQRTEQGDSAMYLCASSLLDADTQYFGPGTRLTVL.

J is TRBJ2-3 and V is TRBV3-1 (or the pseudogene TRBV3-2), with D possibly TRBD1 on 6 matching bases. The CDR3 extends over 17 amino acids. Looked up from germline, CDR1 is LGHDT and CDR2 is YNNKEL (reference sequence). Trimming shortened V by 3 bases and J by 0 bases, and 16 bases separated the two germline ends. CDR3 region: CASSHARTALSTDTQYF. The CDR3 region has the DNA TGTGCCAGCAGCCACGCCCGGACAGCCCTTAGCACAGATACGCAGTATTTT.

V is TRBV19 and J is TRBJ1-2; 9 bases agree with TRBD1. The CDR3 length is 14 residues. Per germline, CDR1 LNHDA and CDR2 SQIVND (reference sequence). Trimming at V came to 7 bases and at J to 4 bases, leaving 7 bases not matched to a gene. CDR3 sequence reads: CASTPTGGPYGYTF. The CDR3 DNA reads as TGTGCCAGTACCCCGACAGGGGGGCCCTATGGCTACACCTTC.

The chain carries TRBV14 and TRBJ1-1; D is possibly TRBD1 (5 bases). The V gene's germline CDR1 is SGHDN and CDR2 FVKESK. V lost 1 base to trimming and J lost 3 bases, with 9 bases between them. This CDR3 region has 14 residues. This chain's CDR3 is CASSQGAGDTEAFF. The CDR3 nucleotides are TGTGCCAGCAGCCAAGGAGCGGGGGACACTGAAGCTTTCTTT.

About this clone itself: The sample contains more than one DNA sequence encoding this CDR3. The J gene is TRBJ2-3, the V gene TRBV10-2, with TRBD2 identical over 11 bases. This CDR3 comprises 14 residues. CDR1 is WSHSY and CDR2 is SAAADI in the germline V gene. The junction had 0 bases not matched to a gene; V was cut back by 6 bases and J by 1 base. The DNA for the CDR3 is TGCGCCAGCAGACTAGCGGGGGGCACAGATACGCAGTATTTT. Amino acids: CASRLAGGTDTQYF.

This chain links TRBV6-5 with TRBJ2-3; no definite D call. CDR3 length: 11 amino acids. V was cut by 6 bases and J by 2 bases, with 3 bases left in between. Germline CDR1 reads MNHEY; CDR2 reads SVGAGI. The CDR3 DNA sequence: TGTGCCAGCAGCCTCACAGATACGCAGTATTTT. Amino acid sequence: CASSLTDTQYF.

The CDR3 coding sequence is TGTGCCAGCAGCCAAGGGGGTTCGGGGGGCTACACCTTC. Translated, it gives CASSQGGSGGYTF. J is TRBJ1-2 and V is TRBV13; D is perhaps TRBD1 (6 bases). The V and J ends lost 5 bases and 8 bases respectively, with 15 bases between them. Germline V gene data show CDR1 as PRHDT and CDR2 as FYEKMQ (reference sequence). This CDR3 is 13 amino acids long.

The V gene is TRBV11-3, the J gene TRBJ2-5; 8 positions agree with TRBD2. The CDR3 extends over 15 amino acids. The V segment lost 5 bases and the J segment 2 bases; nucleotides outside the gene matches: 7. Germline CDR1 is SGHNT and CDR2 is YENEEA. CDR3 amino acids: CASSPNSGVQETQYF. In DNA form, the CDR3 reads TGTGCCAGCAGCCCCAATAGCGGGGTTCAAGAGACCCAGTACTTC.

The CDR3 DNA follows: TGCGCCAGCAGCCAAGGGAGTACAACTAATGAAAAACTGTTTTTT. It specifies CASSQGSTTNEKLFF. The chain combines TRBV4-1 with TRBJ1-4; D is undetermined. Germline CDR1 and CDR2: MGHRA and YSYEKL. V gave up 1 base and J gave up 0 bases, with 6 bases separating them. The CDR3 has 15 amino acids.

This chain joins TRBV7-3 and TRBJ2-3; 9 positions match TRBD1. The CDR3 has 15 residues. The germline V gene encodes CDR1 SGHTA and CDR2 FQGTGA. V lost 6 bases to trimming and J lost 3 bases; unmatched junction nucleotides: 7. Here the CDR3 reads CASSLDRGNTDTQYF. The CDR3 DNA is TGTGCCAGCAGTCTGGACAGGGGTAATACAGATACGCAGTATTTT.

This rearrangement joins TRBV14 to TRBJ1-6, with 9 positions matching TRBD1. The CDR3 totals 14 residues. CDR1 SGHDN and CDR2 FVKESK come from the germline V gene. J gave up 10 bases and V 4 bases, and 5 bases lay outside the gene matches. The CDR3 region is CASSRTTGGSPLHF. The DNA of the CDR3 is TGTGCCAGCAGCCGTACAACAGGGGGCTCACCCCTCCACTTT.

V is TRBV7-3 and J is TRBJ2-1; TRBD2 matches at 9 bases. The CDR3 length is 16 residues. Germline assignment: CDR1 SGHTA and CDR2 FQGTGA. V shed 2 bases, J shed 2 bases, and the junction held 4 bases outside the gene matches. CDR3: CASSLRLAGPYNEQFF. For the CDR3, the DNA is TGTGCCAGCAGCTTACGGCTAGCGGGGCCCTACAATGAGCAGTTCTTC.

This chain joins TRBV5-1 and TRBJ2-3; 8 nucleotides agree with TRBD2. The CDR3 runs 15 residues. The germline V gene encodes CDR1 SGHRS and CDR2 YFSETQ. The J segment lost 1 base and the V segment lost 4 bases, leaving 5 bases of the junction unmatched. As DNA, the CDR3 is TGCGCCAGCAGCCGTCGTAGCGGGGGCACAGATACGCAGTATTTT. Translated, it gives CASSRRSGGTDTQYF. Supplemented by reference TRBV5-1 and TRBJ2-3, the full variable domain reads KAGVTQTPRYLIKTRGQQVTLSCSPISGHRSVSWYQQTPGQGLQFLFEYFSETQRNKGNFPGRFSGRQFSNSRSEMNVSTLELGDSALYLCASSRRSGGTDTQYFGPGTRLTVL.

The chain's CDR3 is CASSFPPGNNQPQHF. The CDR3 coding sequence is TGTGCCAGCAGCTTTCCCCCGGGAAACAATCAGCCCCAGCATTTT. V and J are TRBV7-2 and TRBJ1-5, with no clear D. This CDR3 has 15 amino acids. Trimming took off 3 bases at V and 3 bases at J, with 12 bases between the two ends. Germline-derived CDR1 and CDR2 are SGHTA and FQGNSA. The variable domain in full, completed from reference TRBV7-2 and TRBJ1-5, reads GAGVSQSPSNKVTEKGKDVELRCDPISGHTALYWYRQSLGQGLEFLIYFQGNSAPDKSGLPSDRFSAERTGGSVSTLTIQRTQQEDSAVYLCASSFPPGNNQPQHFGDGTRLSIL.

Only one count was recorded for this clone. The chain combines TRBV5-1 with TRBJ2-7, with D maybe TRBD1 (7 bases). The V end lost 0 bases, the J end lost 5 bases, and 15 bases lay between the germline ends. Looked up from germline, CDR1 is SGHRS and CDR2 is YFSETQ. This CDR3 is built from 15 residues. CDR3: CASSLAGGQTDEQYF. As DNA, the CDR3 is TGCGCCAGCAGCTTGGCCGGGGGACAGACCGACGAGCAGTACTTC. The variable domain in full, with the rest retrieved from reference TRBV5-1 and TRBJ2-7, is KAGVTQTPRYLIKTRGQQVTLSCSPISGHRSVSWYQQTPGQGLQFLFEYFSETQRNKGNFPGRFSGRQFSNSRSEMNVSTLELGDSALYLCASSLAGGQTDEQYFGPGTRLTVT.

This chain uses TRBV28 with TRBJ1-2; 9 bases line up with TRBD1. There are 16 residues in the CDR3. The germline CDR1 and CDR2 sequences are MDHEN and SYDVKM. Trimming took 7 bases from V and 4 from J; bases not matched to a gene: 13. The CDR3 sequence is CASIYRGPLPIYGYTF. The CDR3, as DNA: TGTGCCAGCATCTACAGGGGGCCACTCCCGATCTATGGCTACACCTTC.

The chain recombines TRBV7-7 with TRBJ2-7; D gene uncertain. The V and J ends lost 7 bases and 3 bases respectively, with 4 bases between them. The germline V gene encodes CDR1 SSHAT and CDR2 FNYEAQ (reference sequence). The CDR3 runs 10 residues. CDR3 protein: CASTIYEQYF. CDR3 nucleotides: TGTGCCAGCACCATCTACGAGCAGTACTTC.

This clone was seen a few times. V gene TRBV27 combines with J gene TRBJ1-5; D ambiguous. The V end was cut by 7 bases, the J end by 0 bases, with 16 bases between. Per germline, CDR1 MNHEY and CDR2 SMNVEV (reference sequence). The CDR3 has 16 amino acids. This CDR3 reads CASKELGDYSNQPQHF. The CDR3 nucleotides read TGTGCCAGCAAAGAACTAGGAGATTATAGCAATCAGCCCCAGCATTTT.

The genes are TRBV28 and TRBJ1-2; TRBD1 might be the D (6 bases). V lost 4 bases and J lost 5, with 8 bases in between. The CDR3 consists of 12 residues. CDR1 MDHEN and CDR2 SYDVKM come from the germline V gene. The CDR3 bases are TGTGCCAGCAGTTCCGGGACATATGGCTACACCTTC. Its translation is CASSSGTYGYTF.

V and J are TRBV28 and TRBJ1-6; 10 bases agree with TRBD1. Germline CDR1 reads MDHEN; CDR2 reads SYDVKM. Unmatched junction bases numbered 9, after V lost 1 base and J lost 6 bases. The CDR3 consists of 18 residues. This CDR3 is CASSLLSAGQGSNSPLHF. CDR3 DNA sequence: TGTGCCAGCAGTTTATTGTCGGCGGGACAGGGGAGTAATTCACCCCTCCACTTT.

The CDR3 protein is CASSLGTGSPDTQYF. For the CDR3, the DNA is TGTGCCAGCAGCTTAGGGACAGGGAGCCCAGATACGCAGTATTTT. The chain has TRBV11-2 and TRBJ2-3; 8 bases match TRBD1. CDR1 and CDR2 (germline): SGHAT, FQNNGV. Unmatched junction bases numbered 4, after V lost 1 base and J lost 4 bases. The CDR3 covers 15 residues. Full variable domain (outside the CDR3, taken from reference TRBV11-2 and TRBJ2-3): EAGVAQSPRYKIIEKRQSVAFWCNPISGHATLYWYQQILGQGPKLLIQFQNNGVVDDSQLPKDRFSAERLKGVDSTLKIQPAKLEDSAVYLCASSLGTGSPDTQYFGPGTRLTVL.